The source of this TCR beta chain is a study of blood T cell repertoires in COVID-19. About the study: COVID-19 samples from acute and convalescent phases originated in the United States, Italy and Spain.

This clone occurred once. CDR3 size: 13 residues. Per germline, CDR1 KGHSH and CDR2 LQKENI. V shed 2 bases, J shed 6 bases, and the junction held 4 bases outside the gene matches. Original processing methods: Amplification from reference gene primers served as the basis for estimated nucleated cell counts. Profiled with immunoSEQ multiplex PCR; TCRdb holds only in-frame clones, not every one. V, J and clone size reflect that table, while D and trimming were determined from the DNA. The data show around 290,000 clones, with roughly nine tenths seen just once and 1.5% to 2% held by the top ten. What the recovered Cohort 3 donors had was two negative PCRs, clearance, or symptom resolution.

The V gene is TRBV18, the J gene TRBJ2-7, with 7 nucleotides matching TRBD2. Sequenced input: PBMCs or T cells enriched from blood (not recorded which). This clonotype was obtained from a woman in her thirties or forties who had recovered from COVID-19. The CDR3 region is CASSPFREGEQYF. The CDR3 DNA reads TGTGCCAGCTCACCATTCAGGGAGGGCGAGCAGTACTTC.